This T cell receptor (beta chain) is drawn from a study of blood T cell repertoires in COVID-19 (dated by TCRdb to 2018 to 2020). About the study as a whole: Samples covering the acute and convalescent phases of COVID-19 were provided by collaborators in the United States, Italy and Spain. The prospective study material was composed of cDNA or gDNA derived from T cells, B-cell-depleted T cells, or PBMCs. Sample metadata almost always included a de-identified subject ID, COVID-19 status, age in years and sex. Where available, HLA class I and class II types were obtained from metadata supplied by the sample provider rather than from assay-based typing. The dataset comprised deeply sampled blood TCRbeta repertoires from subjects exposed to, actively infected with, or recovered from COVID-19. Samples came from the ongoing ImmuneRACE study (first 160 participants) plus 1,254 subjects from 6 global collaborators. The repertoires were made available in a free public database intended to serve as a resource for research on the immune response to SARS-CoV-2.

The immunoSEQ Assay, a bias-controlled multiplex PCR, was used to amplify TCRbeta CDR3 regions from genomic DNA. The source study handled its data this way. Within the assay, amplification of reference gene primers was used to estimate how many nucleated cells each sample contained. Sequence reads were collapsed and filtered to measure the absolute abundance of every unique TCRbeta CDR3 rearrangement. For each sample, productive Simpson clonality was calculated as the square root of Simpson's diversity index across productive rearrangements. Sourced from immuneACCESS, this table was stored by TCRdb with only in-frame sequences that have V and J called. A share of the clones is absent; for the studies checked, an unresolved V gene accounts for under half, and the remainder has no known explanation. That table furnishes V, J and clone size, whereas the DNA furnished D and trimming. For this sample there are about 120,000 clones; approximately 84% appear just once. Of the sample, 7.5% is held by the ten largest clones.

The table lists this clone with a few counts. The antigen it binds to is not known. No much larger clone exists at a distance of one base, and base qualities are not known. The study at large found these results: How much clinical and demographic metadata was included differed by source and by participant, and the metadata was provided uncurated.

Each collaborating institution followed its own protocols to collect whole blood in K2EDTA tubes. For TCRbeta analysis, collaborators shipped samples in one of three forms: frozen whole blood, isolated PBMCs, or DNA extracted from either of those sample types. Taken from the germline V gene (reference sequence), the CDR1 and CDR2 loops are SEHNR and FQNEAQ. The junction shows trimming of 3 bases on V and 5 bases on J, plus 11 bases between the germline ends. The CDR3 has 15 amino acids, counting the end cysteine and phenylalanine. The retained sequence is limited to the CDR3, 45 bases, with the frame set at the first base.

Sequenced sample: peripheral blood. This TCR was recovered from a man aged 65 to 79 with active or convalescent COVID-19. This sequence uses TRBV7-9 and TRBJ1-6; confidence is insufficient to name the D gene. The sequence in DNA is TGTGCCAGCAGCTTCGACGGCCAGGATAATTCACCCCTCCACTTT. Its product reads: CASSFDGQDNSPLHF.